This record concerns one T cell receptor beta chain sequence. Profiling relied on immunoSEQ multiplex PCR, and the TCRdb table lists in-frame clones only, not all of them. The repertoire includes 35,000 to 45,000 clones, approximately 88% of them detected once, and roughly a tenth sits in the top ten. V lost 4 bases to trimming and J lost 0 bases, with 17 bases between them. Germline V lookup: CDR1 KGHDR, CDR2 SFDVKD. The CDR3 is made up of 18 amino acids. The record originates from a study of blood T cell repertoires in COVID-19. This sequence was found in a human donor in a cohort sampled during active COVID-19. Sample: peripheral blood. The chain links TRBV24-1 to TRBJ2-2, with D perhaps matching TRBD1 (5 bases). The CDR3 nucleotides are TGTGCCACCAGTGAGACGATTTTGGACATTTCGAACACCGGGGAGCTGTTTTTT. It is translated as CATSETILDISNTGELFF.